The rows below give T cell receptor beta chains drawn from one sample of a study of T-cell reconstitution after alpha-beta-depleted transplantation in children. TCRdb independently ran MiXCR on the PCR reads; one entry per CDR3 protein. The sample contains about 980,000 distinct CDR3 sequences, less than 30% of which appear only once. Sample: PBMCs, mostly from graft donor cells, taken 360 days after TCRalphabeta/CD19-depleted stem cell transplant. Every receptor here comes from a boy under two years old who had a stem cell transplant for SCID, so the T cells may come from the graft donor. Each CDR3 is given with its conserved first and last residue. A D gene is named only where the DNA matches it firmly. Only some rows state a clone size, as once, few, many or a class for expanded clones.

size: NA
J: TRBJ1-5
V: TRBV12-3/TRBV12-4
D: NA
DNA: TGTGCCAGCACCGCCGGGACTGGAAATCAGCCCCAGCATTTT
CDR3: CASTAGTGNQPQHF

size: NA
J: TRBJ1-1
V: TRBV5-1
D: NA
DNA: TGCGCCAGCAGCCCCGGGACCGAACCGAACACTGAAGCTTTCTTT
CDR3: CASSPGTEPNTEAFF

size: NA
J: TRBJ1-5
V: TRBV7-2
D: TRBD1
DNA: TGTGCCAGCAGCACGGGACAGGGGATTCCGAGCAATCAGCCCCAGCATTTT
CDR3: CASSTGQGIPSNQPQHF

size: NA
J: TRBJ1-1
V: TRBV7-2
D: TRBD1
DNA: TGTGCCAGCAGCTTAGCTGGGGACAGGCGAGACCTGAACACTGAAGCTTTCTTT
CDR3: CASSLAGDRRDLNTEAFF

size: few
J: TRBJ1-4
V: TRBV7-8
D: TRBD1
DNA: TGTGCCAGCAGCTGGACAGGGTCGAGAGAAAAACTGTTTTTT
CDR3: CASSWTGSREKLFF

size: few
J: TRBJ1-5
V: TRBV7-2
D: TRBD1
DNA: TGTGCCAGCAGCCCACAGGGGGCAGATCAGCCCCAGCATTTT
CDR3: CASSPQGADQPQHF

size: many
J: TRBJ2-2
V: TRBV12-3/TRBV12-4
D: NA
DNA: TGTGCCAGCAGTACCGCCGGGGAGCTGTTTTTT
CDR3: CASSTAGELFF

size: few
J: TRBJ2-3
V: TRBV9
D: NA
DNA: TGTGCCAGCAGCGCGCCGGGACAATTAGATACGCAGTATTTT
CDR3: CASSAPGQLDTQYF

size: few
J: TRBJ1-1
V: TRBV7-3
D: NA
DNA: TGTGCCAGCAGCTTAAAACAGAACACTGAAGCTTTCTTT
CDR3: CASSLKQNTEAFF

size: many
J: TRBJ2-1
V: TRBV12-3/TRBV12-4
D: NA
DNA: NA
CDR3: CASSFGAGQFF

size: few
J: TRBJ2-7
V: TRBV28
D: NA
DNA: TGTGCCAGCAGTCCCAGATACTACGAGCAGTACTTC
CDR3: CASSPRYYEQYF

size: NA
J: TRBJ2-7
V: TRBV11-2
D: TRBD2
DNA: TGTGCCAGCAGCTCCCTAGCGGGGGGCGGGAGGGAGCAGTACTTC
CDR3: CASSSLAGGGREQYF

size: few
J: TRBJ2-3
V: TRBV20-1
D: NA
DNA: TGCAGTGCTAGTTCAGGGTTAAGGGGAGATACGCAGTATTTT
CDR3: CSASSGLRGDTQYF

size: NA
J: TRBJ1-5
V: TRBV20-1
D: NA
DNA: TGCAGTGCTAGAGATCAAGAATGGGTCGGGCAGCCCCAGCATTTT
CDR3: CSARDQEWVGQPQHF

size: few
J: TRBJ2-7
V: TRBV29-1
D: NA
DNA: TGCAGCGTTGCACCGCAGGGTTCCTACGAGCAGTACTTC
CDR3: CSVAPQGSYEQYF

size: NA
J: TRBJ1-1
V: TRBV5-6
D: TRBD1
DNA: TGTGCCAGCAGCCGATGGGGGACAGGGCGGAACACTGAAGCTTTCTTT
CDR3: CASSRWGTGRNTEAFF

size: many
J: TRBJ1-1
V: TRBV6-1
D: NA
DNA: TGTGCCAGCATGTGGGAAGTAAACACTGAAGCTTTCTTT
CDR3: CASMWEVNTEAFF

size: few
J: TRBJ2-7
V: TRBV28
D: NA
DNA: TGTGCCAGCAGTTTATTGGTCCGTGGTTCCTACGAGCAGTACTTC
CDR3: CASSLLVRGSYEQYF

size: few
J: TRBJ2-1
V: TRBV7-9
D: NA
DNA: TGTGCCAGCAGCTTAGTGGTAGGGAGTCCCTACAATGAGCAGTTCTTC
CDR3: CASSLVVGSPYNEQFF

size: many
J: TRBJ2-1
V: TRBV4-3
D: TRBD2
DNA: TGCGCCAGCAGCCAAGACACACTCATTTCAGGACTAGCGGATTACAATGAGCAGTTCTTC
CDR3: CASSQDTLISGLADYNEQFF

size: few
J: TRBJ2-5
V: TRBV20-1
D: NA
DNA: TGCAGTGCTCCCCAAAGCAGGGAGACCCAGTACTTC
CDR3: CSAPQSRETQYF

size: NA
J: TRBJ2-1
V: TRBV7-6
D: NA
DNA: TGTGCCAGCAGCCCTATAGTGGGCGTACCCTACAATGAGCAGTTCTTC
CDR3: CASSPIVGVPYNEQFF

size: NA
J: TRBJ1-3
V: TRBV12-3/TRBV12-4
D: NA
DNA: TGTGCCAGCAGGCAGGGACCCTCTGGAAACACCATATATTTT
CDR3: CASRQGPSGNTIYF

size: few
J: TRBJ2-7
V: TRBV29-1
D: NA
DNA: TGCAGCGTTGAAGACGAGAGGGCCGAGCAGTACTTC
CDR3: CSVEDERAEQYF

size: NA
J: TRBJ2-2
V: TRBV20-1
D: NA
DNA: TGCAGTGCTAGACCCGATGGACCCGCGAACACCGGGGAGCTGTTTTTT
CDR3: CSARPDGPANTGELFF

size: few
J: TRBJ2-7
V: TRBV20-1
D: NA
DNA: TGCAGTGCTAGACCTTCCAGAGGCCTCTACGAGCAGTACTTC
CDR3: CSARPSRGLYEQYF

size: NA
J: TRBJ2-2
V: TRBV7-8
D: TRBD1
DNA: TGTGCCAGCACCATCTGGCCGGGACAGGCGAACACCGGGGAGCTGTTTTTT
CDR3: CASTIWPGQANTGELFF

size: NA
J: TRBJ1-5
V: TRBV9
D: NA
DNA: TGTGCCAGCAGCGTAGGGGCAGTAAGCAATCAGCCCCAGCATTTT
CDR3: CASSVGAVSNQPQHF

size: NA
J: TRBJ1-1
V: TRBV3-1
D: TRBD1
DNA: TGTGCCAGCAGCCAAGATAGGACAGGGAGGGCTTTCTTT
CDR3: CASSQDRTGRAFF

size: few
J: TRBJ1-1
V: TRBV25-1
D: TRBD1
DNA: TGTGCCAGCAGTGAATTCAGGGACAGGGTCGGGACTGAAGCTTTCTTT
CDR3: CASSEFRDRVGTEAFF

size: NA
J: TRBJ2-7
V: TRBV4-2
D: NA
DNA: TGTGCCAGCGGCCCCGGGCTCCTACTATCCTACGAGCAGTACTTC
CDR3: CASGPGLLLSYEQYF

size: NA
J: TRBJ2-2
V: TRBV20-1
D: NA
DNA: TGCAGTGCTGGGGACGTTCGACTCGGGGAGCTGTTTTTT
CDR3: CSAGDVRLGELFF

size: few
J: TRBJ2-3
V: TRBV28
D: NA
DNA: TGTGCCAGCAGTCCGGGGGACTTCCTGGGTGCAGATACGCAGTATTTT
CDR3: CASSPGDFLGADTQYF

size: NA
J: TRBJ2-3
V: TRBV28
D: NA
DNA: TGTGCCAGCAGTTTAGCGGGCCTGACCGGAACAGATACGCAGTATTTT
CDR3: CASSLAGLTGTDTQYF

size: NA
J: TRBJ2-3
V: TRBV29-1
D: TRBD2
DNA: TGCAGCGCATACAGTCTAGCGGGGGGGCTAGATACGCAGTATTTT
CDR3: CSAYSLAGGLDTQYF

size: once
J: TRBJ2-5
V: TRBV5-4
D: NA
DNA: TGTGCCAGCAGCTTGGTAGGGGGGAGGGAAGAGACCCAGTACTTC
CDR3: CASSLVGGREETQYF

size: NA
J: TRBJ2-7
V: TRBV20-1
D: NA
DNA: TGCAGTGCTAGTGAGGGGCGACCCTACGAGCAGTACTTC
CDR3: CSASEGRPYEQYF